Following are 13 T cell receptor beta chains from one sample sequenced in a study of T cell responses to AZD1222 COVID-19 vaccine (dated by TCRdb to about 2021). Taken with the paper, the label for time point translates to: baseline before first vaccination. Library prep was done by the immunoSEQ multiplex PCR assay. TCRdb stores this immuneACCESS table with in-frame sequences only. Part of the clones is absent; in the studies checked, under half of the shortfall reflects unresolved V genes, and no reason is known for the rest. The sample table shows about 120,000 clones, and around 92% are seen once. The ten largest clones capture 13% to 15% of the sample. Here the sequenced sample was peripheral blood, taken on day 0 of AZD1222 vaccination. The receptors originated from an adult in good health.

The V and J genes are TRBV9 and TRBJ2-5, with 8 bases fitting TRBD1. The junction had 10 bases not matched to a gene; V was cut back by 4 bases and J by 5 bases. Germline loops: CDR1 SGDLS, CDR2 YYNGEE. The CDR3 is 15 amino acids. The CDR3: CASSRSQGAWETQYF. The DNA of the CDR3 is TGTGCCAGCAGCCGCAGCCAGGGGGCTTGGGAGACCCAGTACTTC.

The gene calls are TRBV5-1 and TRBJ2-2; 10 positions match TRBD1. This CDR3 is 16 amino acids long. The germline gives CDR1 SGHRS, CDR2 YFSETQ. Trimming removed 0 bases from V and 4 bases from J; junction bases left unmatched: 3. CDR3 amino acids: CASSLGRQGATGELFF. As DNA, the CDR3 is TGCGCCAGCAGCTTGGGAAGACAGGGGGCCACCGGGGAGCTGTTTTTT.

V and J are TRBV29-1 and TRBJ1-4; 7 bases match TRBD1. Germline V gene sequence: CDR1 SQVTM, CDR2 ANQGSEA. V dropped 6 bases and J dropped 2; count of bases not matched to a gene: 6. The CDR3 is made up of 14 amino acids. The CDR3 sequence is CSVAGTATNEKLFF. CDR3 in DNA: TGCAGCGTAGCAGGGACAGCGACTAATGAAAAACTGTTTTTT.

The gene calls are TRBV5-1 and TRBJ1-4, with TRBD1 matching over 7 bases. V gave up 4 bases and J gave up 2 bases; unmatched junction bases: 11. Germline assignment: CDR1 SGHRS and CDR2 YFSETQ. CDR3 length: 17 residues. CDR3 sequence: CASSPKDRVGTNEKLFF. The CDR3 DNA follows: TGCGCCAGCAGCCCGAAAGACAGGGTGGGGACTAATGAAAAACTGTTTTTT.

V is TRBV5-1 and J is TRBJ1-2, with a possible D match to TRBD1 (5 bases). Germline CDR1 SGHRS, CDR2 YFSETQ. The CDR3 contains 14 residues. V shed 0 bases and J shed 2 bases, with 8 bases lying between them. As DNA, the CDR3 is TGCGCCAGCAGCTTGGGGGGCGGAAACTATGGCTACACCTTC. Its translation is CASSLGGGNYGYTF.

This chain uses TRBV5-4 with TRBJ1-2; tentative D call: TRBD1 (6 bases). The CDR3 covers 15 residues. Germline V gene sequence: CDR1 SGHNT, CDR2 YYREEE (reference sequence). Trimming removed 0 bases at V and 4 bases at J, with 13 bases between. The CDR3 nucleotides read TGTGCCAGCAGCTTGGCGGGGGGGCGCAGCTATGGCTACACCTTC. Protein sequence: CASSLAGGRSYGYTF.

The V gene is TRBV27, the J gene TRBJ1-6; 12 nucleotides match TRBD1. Per germline, CDR1 MNHEY and CDR2 SMNVEV (reference sequence). The CDR3 consists of 16 residues. V gave up 5 bases and J gave up 9 bases; unmatched junction bases: 8. The DNA for the CDR3 is TGTGCCAGCAGTCTAAACCTGGGACAGGGGGCTTCACCCCTCCACTTT. It is translated as CASSLNLGQGASPLHF.

V is TRBV11-2 and J is TRBJ1-2; D is ambiguous. V was shortened by 5 bases and J by 2 bases, with 9 bases between the two germline ends. Germline lookup yields CDR1 SGHAT and CDR2 FQNNGV. This CDR3 comprises 13 residues. The CDR3 DNA reads as TGTGCCAGCAGCCCCTATGGGAACTATGGCTACACCTTC. This gives the protein CASSPYGNYGYTF. The whole variable domain, remainder taken from reference TRBV11-2 and TRBJ1-2, is EAGVAQSPRYKIIEKRQSVAFWCNPISGHATLYWYQQILGQGPKLLIQFQNNGVVDDSQLPKDRFSAERLKGVDSTLKIQPAKLEDSAVYLCASSPYGNYGYTFGSGTRLTVV.

V gene TRBV2 combines with J gene TRBJ2-7; 10 bases fit TRBD1. The V and J ends lost 3 bases and 2 bases, in that order; junction bases with no gene match: 4. The CDR3 is 15 amino acids. Germline-derived CDR1 and CDR2 are SNHLY and FYNNEI. CDR3 DNA sequence: TGTGCCAGCAGTGACTGGGACAGGGGAACCTACGAGCAGTACTTC. Translating it yields CASSDWDRGTYEQYF.

This clone has a single count. The genes are TRBV7-9 and TRBJ2-5; 12 bases are a match to TRBD1. This CDR3 is 16 amino acids long. Germline values: CDR1 SEHNR, CDR2 FQNEAQ (reference sequence). The V gene end was trimmed by 1 base and the J gene end by 5 bases; junction bases not matched to a gene: 5. CDR3: CASSLGDRGLGETQYF. DNA of the CDR3: TGTGCCAGCAGCTTAGGGGACAGGGGGCTCGGGGAGACCCAGTACTTC. The full variable domain, in which reference TRBV7-9 and TRBJ2-5 provide the parts outside the CDR3, is DTGVSQNPRHKITKRGQNVTFRCDPISEHNRLYWYRQTLGQGPEFLTYFQNEAQLEKSRLLSDRFSAERPKGSFSTLEIQRTEQGDSAMYLCASSLGDRGLGETQYFGPGTRLLVL.

This clone was counted a single time. This chain links TRBV14 with TRBJ2-2, with D perhaps TRBD2 (5 bases). The CDR3 sequence is 13 residues long. Trimming removed 3 bases from V and 7 bases from J, with 9 bases in between. CDR1 is SGHDN and CDR2 is FVKESK in the germline V gene. CDR3 sequence: CASSQGAGGELFF. The CDR3 DNA follows: TGTGCCAGCAGCCAGGGTGCGGGCGGGGAGCTGTTTTTT.

The chain couples TRBV11-2 to TRBJ2-7; 9 nucleotides align to TRBD1. CDR1 and CDR2 (germline): SGHAT, FQNNGV. The CDR3 consists of 15 residues. With V trimmed by 5 bases and J by 2 bases, 7 bases remained unmatched. Here the CDR3 reads CASSQNRGRTYEQYF. The CDR3 DNA follows: TGTGCCAGCAGCCAAAACAGGGGGCGAACCTACGAGCAGTACTTC.

The V call is TRBV27, the J call TRBJ1-6; maybe TRBD1 (6 bases). This CDR3 spans 14 amino acids. Trimming took 3 bases from V and 7 from J, leaving 10 bases between them. Looked up from germline, CDR1 is MNHEY and CDR2 is SMNVEV (reference sequence). In nucleotides, the CDR3 is TGTGCCAGCAGTTTTTGGGGGCGGAATTCACCCCTCCACTTT. Encoded protein: CASSFWGRNSPLHF.